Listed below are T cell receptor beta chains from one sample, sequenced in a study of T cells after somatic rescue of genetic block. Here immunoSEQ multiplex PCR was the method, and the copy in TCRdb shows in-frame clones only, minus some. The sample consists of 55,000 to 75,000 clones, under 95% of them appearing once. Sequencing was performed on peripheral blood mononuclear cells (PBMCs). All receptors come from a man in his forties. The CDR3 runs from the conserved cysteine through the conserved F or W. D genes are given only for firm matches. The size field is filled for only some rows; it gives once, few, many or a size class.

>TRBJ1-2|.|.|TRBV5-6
CASSQDSDLLYGYTF
TGTGCCAGCAGCCAAGACAGCGACCTCCTCTATGGCTACACCTTC
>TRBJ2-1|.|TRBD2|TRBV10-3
CATGLPSSYNEQFF
TGTGCCACGGGACTACCGAGCTCCTACAATGAGCAGTTCTTC
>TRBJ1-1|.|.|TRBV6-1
CASSERMGTEAFF
TGTGCCAGCAGTGAGCGAATGGGAACTGAAGCTTTCTTT
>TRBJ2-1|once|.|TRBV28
CASSFARGVNEQFF
TGTGCCAGCAGTTTTGCCAGGGGAGTGAATGAGCAGTTCTTC
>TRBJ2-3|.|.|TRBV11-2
CASSLVGGPTSTDTQYF
TGTGCCAGCAGCTTAGTGGGTGGGCCTACTAGCACAGATACGCAGTATTTT
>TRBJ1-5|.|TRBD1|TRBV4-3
CASSPGTGLGQPQHF
TGCGCCAGCAGCCCCGGGACAGGGTTGGGTCAGCCCCAGCATTTT
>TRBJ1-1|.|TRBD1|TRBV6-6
CASSTSHRGNTEAFF
TGTGCCAGCAGTACGTCCCACAGGGGTAACACTGAAGCTTTCTTT
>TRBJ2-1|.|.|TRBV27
CASSPGATAEQFF
TGTGCCAGCAGTCCGGGGGCTACCGCTGAGCAGTTCTTC
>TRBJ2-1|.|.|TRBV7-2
CASSLLRRGRGSYNEQFF
TGTGCCAGCAGCTTATTGCGGCGAGGAAGGGGCTCCTACAATGAGCAGTTCTTC
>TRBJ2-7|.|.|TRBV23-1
CASSQSLSSVLREQYF
TGCGCCAGCAGTCAATCGCTATCAAGCGTACTAAGGGAGCAGTACTTC
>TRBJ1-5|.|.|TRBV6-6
CASSYSIRGQPQHF
TGTGCCAGCAGTTACTCGATCAGGGGTCAGCCCCAGCATTTT
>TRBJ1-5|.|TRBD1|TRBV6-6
CASSSPGQGFGPQHF
TGTGCCAGCAGTTCCCCGGGACAGGGCTTTGGGCCCCAGCATTTT
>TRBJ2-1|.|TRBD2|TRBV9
CASSVLAGGYNEQFF
TGTGCCAGCAGCGTCCTAGCGGGAGGGTACAATGAGCAGTTCTTC
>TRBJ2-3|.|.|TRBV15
CATSSLSGLLDTQYF
TGTGCCACCAGCAGCCTGTCCGGACTATTAGATACGCAGTATTTT
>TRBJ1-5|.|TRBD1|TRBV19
CASSNSGTGGRQPQHF
TGTGCCAGTAGTAACTCCGGGACAGGGGGCAGACAGCCCCAGCATTTT
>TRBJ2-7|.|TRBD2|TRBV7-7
CASSLGAGVGYEQYF
TGTGCCAGCAGCTTAGGGGCGGGAGTTGGTTACGAGCAGTACTTC
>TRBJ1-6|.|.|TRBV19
CASNVQGQSPLHF
TGTGCCTCCAATGTACAAGGACAGTCACCCCTCCACTTT
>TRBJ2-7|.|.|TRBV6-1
CASSEPAQGMFHEQYF
TGTGCCAGCAGTGAACCCGCGCAGGGGATGTTCCACGAGCAGTACTTC
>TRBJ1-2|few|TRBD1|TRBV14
CASSQDRGQRGYTF
TGTGCCAGCAGCCAAGACAGGGGGCAACGAGGCTACACCTTC
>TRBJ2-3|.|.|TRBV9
CASSVRGVPTDTQYF
TGTGCCAGCAGCGTACGCGGGGTACCCACAGATACGCAGTATTTT
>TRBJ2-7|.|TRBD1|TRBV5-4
CASSQEGVRGPGEQYF
TGTGCCAGCAGCCAAGAAGGAGTCAGGGGGCCGGGGGAGCAGTACTTC
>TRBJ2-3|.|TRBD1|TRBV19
CASRGQGGTDTQYF
TGTGCCAGTAGGGGACAGGGAGGCACAGATACGCAGTATTTT